The present T cell receptor (beta chain) was sequenced within a study of siplizumab effects on memory and regulatory T cells (dated 2019 in TCRdb). Notes on the research overall: The effect of the anti-CD2 antibody siplizumab on alloreactive T-cell subsets was examined in allogeneic mixed lymphocyte reactions constructed from human PBMCs. Overall results and qualifications from the work: About 75-96% of proliferating CD4+ or CD8+ clones could not be given a naive or memory phenotype. Among mappable alloreactive CD4+ clones, an average Treg-derived fraction of over 60% was observed with siplizumab, compared with 26.9% in control reactions. Because sequences below about 10^-5 frequency were poorly captured, only a minor fraction of alloreactive clones could be mapped to unstimulated subsets. Whether proliferating Tregs from siplizumab cultures actually had suppressive function was not functionally confirmed. Unstimulated naive T cells appeared to be more diverse than memory T cells, and naive cells seemed to make a substantial contribution to the alloresponse. The cumulative frequency of alloreactive sequences that could be traced back to unstimulated CD4+ memory T cells was significantly reduced by siplizumab.

Libraries came from the immunoSEQ multiplex PCR assay. About 10^5 TCR templates per sample were assayed on the deep sequencing platform. Genomic DNA extracted from sorted T cells was used for TCRbeta CDR3 sequencing. The authors processed their data as follows. The R programming language was used for clonal analysis of TCRbeta CDR3 data. Alloreactive CD4+ and CD8+ clones were defined by comparing unstimulated samples with post-reaction CFSE-low samples. Regulatory or non-regulatory origin of alloreactive CD4+ clones was assigned by matching sequences to the sorted unstimulated Treg and non-Treg repertoires. TCRdb stores this immuneACCESS table with in-frame sequences only. Part of the clones is absent; in the studies checked, under half of the shortfall reflects unresolved V genes, and no reason is known for the rest. V and J calls plus clone size are reproduced from that table; the DNA served to infer D and trimming. The sample table holds roughly 60,000 clones, of which 80% to 95% were seen once. Clones ranked in the top ten supply roughly 38% of the sample.

Remarks on this clone: What this receptor recognizes is not known. No much larger clone is present one base from it, and per-base qualities are unavailable.

Taken from the germline V gene, the CDR1 and CDR2 loops are MDHEN and SYDVKM. The CDR3 has 14 amino acids, counting the end cysteine and phenylalanine. Of the read, only the CDR3 DNA is kept; its 42 bases are in frame from base 1. V was cut back by 2 bases and J by 4 bases, leaving a gap of 11 bases between them. Sorted unstimulated T cells and proliferating T cells recovered from mixed lymphocyte reactions underwent TCRbeta CDR3 sequencing. Fresh whole blood from fewer than twelve HLA-typed healthy donors was used to isolate PBMCs. The sequence joins TRBV28 to TRBJ1-1, and perhaps TRBD1 as D gene, on 6 matching bases. Sequencing was done on a sample of CD8+ T cells sorted from blood. This TCR came from a human donor in good health. The DNA sequence is given as TGTGCCAGCAGTTTAAGGTCCAGGGGCACTGAAGCTTTCTTT. It translates as CASSLRSRGTEAFF.